These 24 T cell receptor beta chains share one sample of origin, sequenced in a study of T cells in Graves' hyperthyroidism and ophthalmopathy (dated by TCRdb to between 2019 and 2020). Preparation of the library involved multiplex PCR. TCRdb shows the sequencer as Illumina HiSeq 2000. The TCR beta CDR3 regions were amplified from RNA transcripts. The TCR CDR3 was subjected to a first round of RT-PCR using the HTBI primer set and the Qiagen OneStep RT-PCR kit. The public reads were run again by TCRdb, first through fastp at Q25 and then through MiXCR, and only productive beta chains were kept. Identical CDR3 proteins give one entry, which carries the most common genes and DNA. Across this sample there are roughly 570,000 distinct CDR3 sequences, with about 45% seen only once. Around 20% of the sample lies in the top ten. The sequenced sample consisted of peripheral blood or thyroid tissue (not recorded which). The origin of the receptors is an adult woman with Graves' disease, either hyperthyroidism or ophthalmopathy (not recorded which).

Concerning this clonotype itself: At one of its ends the junction is not consistent with the germline gene, which may arise from a read error. The chain combines TRBV24-1 with TRBJ1-5; D might be TRBD1 (5 bases). The germline V gene encodes CDR1 KGHDR and CDR2 SFDVKD. CDR3 length equals 15 residues. The CDR3 loop is CASSPGVHSNQPQHF. CDR3 coding DNA: TGTGCCAGCAGCCCGGGGGTCCACAGCAATCAGCCCCAACATTTT.

The chain employs TRBV25-1 and TRBJ2-7, with 13 bases that match TRBD2. Trimming at V came to 2 bases and at J to 6 bases, leaving 4 bases not matched to a gene. Germline lookup yields CDR1 MGHDK and CDR2 SYGVNS. The CDR3 spans 15 residues. CDR3 protein: CASSERTSGRGEQYF. CDR3 sequence (DNA): TGTGCCAGCAGTGAACGGACTAGCGGGAGAGGCGAGCAGTACTTC.

The chain links TRBV5-1 to TRBJ2-7; D call uncertain. Trimming pared 3 bases from V and 8 bases from J, leaving 9 bases between. Germline V gives CDR1 SGHRS, CDR2 YFSETQ. The CDR3 is made up of 11 amino acids. In DNA form, the CDR3 reads TGCGCCAGCAGCTACCTTGGACAGCAGTACTTC. Amino acid sequence: CASSYLGQQYF.

This clonotype was detected ten times or more. This chain links TRBV7-2 with TRBJ2-2; D may be TRBD1 (6 bases). V lost 5 bases to trimming and J lost 3 bases, with 10 bases between them. The V gene's germline CDR1 is SGHTA and CDR2 FQGNSA. The CDR3 length is 14 residues. The DNA for the CDR3 is TGTGCCAGCAGCAACCAGGGGTACACCGGGGAGCTGTTTTTT. It translates to CASSNQGYTGELFF.

This clonotype was seen a single time. The germline gene is not matched at one end of the junction; a read error may be the cause. The chain is built from TRBV6-6 and TRBJ1-2; 7 bases map to TRBD1. The length of the CDR3 is 14 residues. Looked up from germline, CDR1 is MNHNY and CDR2 is SVGAGI (reference sequence). The CDR3 region has the DNA TGTGCCAGCAGCTTAATCCAGATAGTTGAGGGGGCGGCCTTC. It specifies CASSLIQIVEGAAF.

This clonotype was picked up many times. V and J are TRBV7-8 and TRBJ2-7, with D perhaps matching TRBD2 (6 bases). Trimming left V 5 bases short and J 1 base short, with 12 bases between. CDR3 length: 14 residues. The germline V gene has CDR1 SGHVS and CDR2 FQNEAQ. This CDR3 reads CASSPRDFSYEQYF. The CDR3 nucleotides read TGTGCCAGCAGCCCAAGGGACTTTTCCTACGAGCAGTACTTC.

There are a few counts of this clonotype. This chain uses TRBV18 with TRBJ1-2; D not certain. Deletions cut 0 bases from V and 4 bases from J, with 9 bases between. Germline V CDR1 and CDR2: KGHSH, LQKENI. The CDR3 contains 14 residues. CDR3 coding DNA: TGTGCCAGCTCACCACCGAATCGGCTCTATGGCTACACCTTC. It specifies CASSPPNRLYGYTF.

There are many counts of this clonotype. The genes are TRBV7-8 and TRBJ1-5; the match to TRBD1 covers 7 bases. The CDR3 contains 16 residues. J lost 4 bases, V lost 4 bases, and 10 bases had no gene match. CDR1 is SGHVS and CDR2 is FQNEAQ in the germline V gene. CDR3 sequence: CASSSGQTLGNQPQHF. DNA for the CDR3: TGTGCCAGCAGCTCGGGACAGACTTTGGGTAATCAGCCCCAGCATTTT.

This clonotype was seen at least ten times. The rearrangement joins TRBV10-2 to TRBJ1-4; D call uncertain. Germline-derived CDR1 and CDR2 are WSHSY and SAAADI. With 2 bases removed from V and 8 bases from J, the gap between germline ends came to 15 bases. This CDR3 has 15 amino acids. CDR3 sequence (DNA): TGCGCCAGCAGTGAGGGAGGACCCGGGGTCGAAAAACTGTTTTTT. Translated: CASSEGGPGVEKLFF.

The V call is TRBV7-9, the J call TRBJ1-2; D is perhaps TRBD1 (6 bases). The CDR3 totals 16 residues. From germline, CDR1 is SEHNR and CDR2 FQNEAQ (reference sequence). The V end lost 4 bases, the J end lost 5 bases, and 20 bases lay between the germline ends. The CDR3 DNA follows: TGTGCCAGCAGCTCAACGCAACCACAGGGAAGATATGGCTACACCTTC. Translated: CASSSTQPQGRYGYTF.

This clonotype was counted many times. CDR3 residues: CASSLLGAGYNEQFF. The DNA of the CDR3 is TGTGCCAGCAGCTTGCTGGGGGCCGGGTACAATGAGCAGTTCTTC. V is TRBV5-8 and J is TRBJ2-1; a weak D match, TRBD1 (6 bases). The CDR3 runs to 15 residues. V gave up 1 base and J gave up 4 bases, with 12 bases separating them. The germline V gene has CDR1 SGHTS and CDR2 YDEGEE.

The rearrangement joins TRBV25-1 to TRBJ2-5, with D tentatively TRBD2 (6 bases). This CDR3 contains 15 residues. V lost 6 bases to trimming and J lost 1 base, with 15 bases between them. In germline, CDR1 is MGHDK, CDR2 SYGVNS. This CDR3 is CASRGGAGPQETQYF. CDR3 nucleotide sequence: TGTGCCAGCAGAGGAGGGGCGGGCCCCCAAGAGACCCAGTACTTC.

V usage is TRBV25-1 and J usage is TRBJ1-2, with a tentative D call TRBD1 (6 bases). Trimming pared 1 base from V and 8 bases from J, leaving 14 bases between. CDR1 and CDR2 from the germline V gene are MGHDK and SYGVNS. The CDR3 has 14 amino acids. The chain's CDR3 is CASSELGEGDGYTF. The CDR3 coding sequence is TGTGCCAGCAGTGAATTGGGGGAGGGGGACGGCTACACCTTC.

J is TRBJ2-5 and V is TRBV11-2, with TRBD1 matching 7 bases. The CDR3 consists of 12 residues. The junction had 3 bases not matched to a gene; V was cut back by 2 bases and J by 9 bases. CDR1 SGHAT and CDR2 FQNNGV come from the germline V gene. DNA of the CDR3: TGTGCCAGCAGCTTACCTACAGGGGCCCAGTACTTC. Amino acids: CASSLPTGAQYF.

Concerning this clonotype itself: This may be a read error: a much more frequent sequence differs by one nucleotide. The rearrangement joins TRBV6-5 to TRBJ2-7; the D is unclear. Germline CDR1 reads MNHEY; CDR2 reads SVGAGI. Between the trimmed V and J ends, which lost 2 bases and 2 bases, there was a span of 13 bases. This CDR3 spans 15 amino acids. CDR3 in amino acids: CASSYMSDRAYEQYF. As DNA, the CDR3 is TGTGCCAGCAGTTACATGTCGGATAGGGCCTACGAGCAGTACTTC.

The chain uses TRBV7-9 and TRBJ2-7, with a possible D match to TRBD2 (6 bases). Trimming left V 6 bases short and J 6 bases short, with 15 bases between. The germline V gene has CDR1 SEHNR and CDR2 FQNEAQ (reference sequence). The CDR3 is 13 amino acids. The CDR3 DNA follows: TGTGCCAGCAGTTACCTGGGACTCGGCGAGCAGTACTTC. Residues: CASSYLGLGEQYF. Full variable domain (outside the CDR3, taken from reference TRBV7-9 and TRBJ2-7): DTGVSQNPRHKITKRGQNVTFRCDPISEHNRLYWYRQTLGQGPEFLTYFQNEAQLEKSRLLSDRFSAERPKGSFSTLEIQRTEQGDSAMYLCASSYLGLGEQYFGPGTRLTVT.

The chain's CDR3 is CASTQNMNTEAFF. Here the CDR3 DNA reads TGCGCCAGCACCCAGAACATGAACACTGAAGCTTTCTTT. V usage is TRBV10-1 and J usage is TRBJ1-1, with D hard to call. Germline V gene lookup returns CDR1 WNHNN and CDR2 SYGVQD (reference sequence). V lost 7 bases and J 0 bases, leaving 9 bases between the germline ends. The CDR3 loop spans 13 amino acids.

The chain has TRBV7-2 and TRBJ2-7; perhaps D is TRBD1 or TRBD2 (8 bases each). Germline V gene lookup returns CDR1 SGHTA and CDR2 FQGNSA. CDR3 length equals 16 residues. The germline V and J ends were trimmed by 6 bases and 0 bases, with 18 bases remaining between them. CDR3 residues: CASSLAGRGLSYEQYF. In nucleotides, the CDR3 is TGTGCCAGCAGTCTAGCGGGCAGGGGGCTCTCCTACGAGCAGTACTTC.

The rearrangement links TRBV19 to TRBJ2-7; 8 nucleotides match TRBD1. The CDR3 is 16 residues long. Germline trimming cut 6 bases from V and 0 bases from J; bases unmatched to any gene: 10. The germline V gene encodes CDR1 LNHDA and CDR2 SQIVND (reference sequence). DNA for the CDR3: TGTGCCAGTAGCCCGCCGGGACAGGCCAGCTCCTACGAGCAGTACTTC. Its translation: CASSPPGQASSYEQYF.

This clonotype was counted many times. The V call is TRBV9, the J call TRBJ1-2; D not resolved. Germline CDR1 SGDLS, CDR2 YYNGEE. The V end lost 3 bases, the J end lost 4 bases, and 7 bases lay between the germline ends. CDR3 length: 12 residues. Here the CDR3 reads CASSDDTYGYTF. DNA of the CDR3: TGTGCCAGCAGCGACGACACCTATGGCTACACCTTC. Full variable domain (missing parts from reference TRBV9 and TRBJ1-2): DSGVTQTPKHLITATGQRVTLRCSPRSGDLSVYWYQQSLDQGLQFLIQYYNGEERAKGNILERFSAQQFPDLHSELNLSSLELGDSALYFCASSDDTYGYTFGSGTRLTVV.

This clonotype was found a few times. The rearrangement links TRBV9 to TRBJ2-7, with 9 positions matching TRBD1. This CDR3 has 15 amino acids. Germline trimming cut 0 bases from V and 5 bases from J; bases unmatched to any gene: 6. The V gene's germline CDR1 is SGDLS and CDR2 YYNGEE. In DNA form, the CDR3 reads TGTGCCAGCAGCGTAGTCCCGGGGACAGGGAACGAGCAGTACTTC. It encodes CASSVVPGTGNEQYF.

The genes are TRBV7-3 and TRBJ1-3; no reliable D call. Germline V lookup: CDR1 SGHTA, CDR2 FQGTGA. The V end was cut by 3 bases, the J end by 0 bases, with 9 bases between. The CDR3 length is 15 residues. CDR3 sequence (DNA): TGTGCCAGCAGCTTTCCGGGGAACTCTGGAAACACCATATATTTT. This encodes CASSFPGNSGNTIYF.

The V gene is TRBV24-1, the J gene TRBJ2-5; no clear D. Germline assignment: CDR1 KGHDR and CDR2 SFDVKD. V was trimmed by 7 bases and J by 2 bases, leaving 7 bases between them. The CDR3 runs to 12 residues. The CDR3 region is CATSGTQETQYF. The CDR3 DNA reads as TGTGCCACCAGCGGAACTCAAGAGACCCAGTACTTC.

This clonotype occurred many times. CDR3 nucleotide sequence: TGTGCCAGCAGAGGACTAAACAGGGGCGGGGTCGAGCAGTACTTC. Translating it yields CASRGLNRGGVEQYF. The chain recombines TRBV13 with TRBJ2-7; D may be TRBD1 (7 bases). Trimming took 6 bases from V and 6 from J, leaving 21 bases between them. The CDR3 consists of 15 residues. CDR1 is PRHDT and CDR2 is FYEKMQ in the germline V gene (reference sequence). The variable domain in full, completed from reference TRBV13 and TRBJ2-7, reads AAGVIQSPRHLIKEKRETATLKCYPIPRHDTVYWYQQGPGQDPQFLISFYEKMQSDKGSIPDRFSAQQFSDYHSELNMSSLELGDSALYFCASRGLNRGGVEQYFGPGTRLTVT.